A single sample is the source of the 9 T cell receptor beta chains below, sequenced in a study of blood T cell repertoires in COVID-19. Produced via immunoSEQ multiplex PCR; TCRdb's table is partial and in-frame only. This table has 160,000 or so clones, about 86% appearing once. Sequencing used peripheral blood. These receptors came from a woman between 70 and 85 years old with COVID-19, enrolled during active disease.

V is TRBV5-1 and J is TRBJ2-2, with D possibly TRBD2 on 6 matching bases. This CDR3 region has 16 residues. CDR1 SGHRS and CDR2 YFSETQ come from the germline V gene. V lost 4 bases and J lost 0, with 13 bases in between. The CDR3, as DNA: TGCGCCAGCAGCCCGGGAGTGGGTACGAACACCGGGGAGCTGTTTTTT. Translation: CASSPGVGTNTGELFF.

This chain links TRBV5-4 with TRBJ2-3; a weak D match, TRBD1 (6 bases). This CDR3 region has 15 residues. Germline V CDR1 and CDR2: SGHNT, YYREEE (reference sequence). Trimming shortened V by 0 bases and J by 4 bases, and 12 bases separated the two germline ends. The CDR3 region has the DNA TGTGCCAGCAGCTTGGACAGGGTCAGTGCAGATACGCAGTATTTT. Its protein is CASSLDRVSADTQYF.

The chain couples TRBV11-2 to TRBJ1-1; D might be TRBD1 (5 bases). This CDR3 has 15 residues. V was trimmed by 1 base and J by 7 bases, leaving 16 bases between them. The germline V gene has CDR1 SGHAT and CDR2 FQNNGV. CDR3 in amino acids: CASSLGSGGQGEAFF. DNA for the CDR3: TGTGCCAGCAGCTTAGGGAGTGGAGGGCAGGGTGAAGCTTTCTTT.

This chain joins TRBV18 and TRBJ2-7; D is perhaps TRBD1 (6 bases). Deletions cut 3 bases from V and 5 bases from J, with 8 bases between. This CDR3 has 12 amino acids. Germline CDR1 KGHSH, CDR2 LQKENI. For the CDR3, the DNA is TGTGCCAGCTCACCTCAGGGGAACGAGCAGTACTTC. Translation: CASSPQGNEQYF.

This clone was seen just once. CDR3 DNA sequence: TGTGCCAGCAGTTTCATCGGGGACAGGGTAGGGCTGTTTTTT. It encodes CASSFIGDRVGLFF. The V and J genes are TRBV28 and TRBJ1-4; 9 nucleotides agree with TRBD1. CDR1 and CDR2 from the germline V gene are MDHEN and SYDVKM. This CDR3 is built from 14 residues. V gave up 3 bases and J gave up 14 bases; unmatched junction bases: 10.

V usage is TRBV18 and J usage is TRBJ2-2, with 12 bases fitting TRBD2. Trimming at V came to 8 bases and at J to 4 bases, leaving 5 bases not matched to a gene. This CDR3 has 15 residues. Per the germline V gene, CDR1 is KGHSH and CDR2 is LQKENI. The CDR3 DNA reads TGTGCCAGCCGCGGACTAGCGGGGTTCACCGGGGAGCTGTTTTTT. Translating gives CASRGLAGFTGELFF.

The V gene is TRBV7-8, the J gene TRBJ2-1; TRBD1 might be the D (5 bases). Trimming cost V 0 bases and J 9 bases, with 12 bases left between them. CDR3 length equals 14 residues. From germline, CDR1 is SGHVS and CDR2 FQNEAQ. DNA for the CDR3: TGTGCCAGCAGCTTAGCGCCAGGGAATCTTGAGCAGTTCTTC. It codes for CASSLAPGNLEQFF.

The chain's CDR3 is CASSLGSGANTEAFF. The CDR3 DNA reads as TGTGCCAGCAGCTTAGGTTCAGGGGCGAACACTGAAGCTTTCTTT. The gene calls are TRBV11-3 and TRBJ1-1, with TRBD1 as a possible D gene (6 bases). This CDR3 contains 15 residues. V lost 1 base and J 1 base, leaving 10 bases between the germline ends. CDR1 is SGHNT and CDR2 is YENEEA in the germline V gene.

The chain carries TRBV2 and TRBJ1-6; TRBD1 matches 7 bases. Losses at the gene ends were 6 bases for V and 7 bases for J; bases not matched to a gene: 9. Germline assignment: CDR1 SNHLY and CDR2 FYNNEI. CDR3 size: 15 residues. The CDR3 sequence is CASRSSGTANSPLHF. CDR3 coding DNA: TGTGCCAGCAGGTCCTCCGGGACAGCCAATTCACCCCTCCACTTT.